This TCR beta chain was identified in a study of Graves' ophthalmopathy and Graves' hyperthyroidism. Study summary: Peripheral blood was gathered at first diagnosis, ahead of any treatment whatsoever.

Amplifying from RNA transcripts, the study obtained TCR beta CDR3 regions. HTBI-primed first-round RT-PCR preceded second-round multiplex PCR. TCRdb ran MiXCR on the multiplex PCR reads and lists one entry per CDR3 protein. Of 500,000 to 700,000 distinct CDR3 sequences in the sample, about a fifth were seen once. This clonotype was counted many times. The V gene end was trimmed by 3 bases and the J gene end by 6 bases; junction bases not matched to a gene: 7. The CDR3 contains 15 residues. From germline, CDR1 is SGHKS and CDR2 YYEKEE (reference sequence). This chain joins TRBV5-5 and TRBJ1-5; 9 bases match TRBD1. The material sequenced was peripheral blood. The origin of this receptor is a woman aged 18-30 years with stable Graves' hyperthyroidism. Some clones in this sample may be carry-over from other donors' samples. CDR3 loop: CASSSSGTGLQPQHF. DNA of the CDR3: TGTGCCAGCAGCTCGAGTGGGACAGGGCTTCAGCCCCAGCATTTT. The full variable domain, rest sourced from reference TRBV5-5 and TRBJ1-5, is DAGVTQSPTHLIKTRGQQVTLRCSPISGHKSVSWYQQVLGQGPQFIFQYYEKEERGRGNFPDRFSARQFPNYSSELNVNALLLGDSALYLCASSSSGTGLQPQHFGDGTRLSIL.